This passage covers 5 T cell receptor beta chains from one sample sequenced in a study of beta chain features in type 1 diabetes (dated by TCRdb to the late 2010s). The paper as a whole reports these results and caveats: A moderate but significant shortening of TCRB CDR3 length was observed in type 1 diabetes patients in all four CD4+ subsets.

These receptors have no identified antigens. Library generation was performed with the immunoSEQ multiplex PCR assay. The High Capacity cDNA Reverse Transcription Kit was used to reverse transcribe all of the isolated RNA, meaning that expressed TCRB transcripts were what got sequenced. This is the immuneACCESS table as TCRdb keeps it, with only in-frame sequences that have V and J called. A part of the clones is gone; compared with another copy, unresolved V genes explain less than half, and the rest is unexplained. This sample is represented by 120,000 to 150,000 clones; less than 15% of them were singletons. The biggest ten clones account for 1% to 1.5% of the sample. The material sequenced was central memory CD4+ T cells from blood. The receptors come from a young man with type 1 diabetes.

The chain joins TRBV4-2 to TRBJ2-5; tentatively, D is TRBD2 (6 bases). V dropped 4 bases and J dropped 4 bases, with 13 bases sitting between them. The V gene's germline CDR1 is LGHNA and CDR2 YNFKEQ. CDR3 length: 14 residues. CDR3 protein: CASSRGNSGETQYF. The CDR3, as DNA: TGTGCCAGCAGCCGCGGTAATAGCGGAGAGACCCAGTACTTC.

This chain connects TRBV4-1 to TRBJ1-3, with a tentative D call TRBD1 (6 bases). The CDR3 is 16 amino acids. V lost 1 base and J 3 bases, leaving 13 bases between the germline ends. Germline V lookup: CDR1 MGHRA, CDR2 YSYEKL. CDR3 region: CASSQGYRDDGNTIYF. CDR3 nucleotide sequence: TGCGCCAGCAGCCAAGGATACAGGGATGATGGAAACACCATATATTTT.

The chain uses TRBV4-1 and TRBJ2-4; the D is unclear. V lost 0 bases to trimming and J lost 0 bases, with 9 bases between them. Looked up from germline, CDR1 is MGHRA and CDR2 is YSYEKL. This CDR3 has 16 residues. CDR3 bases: TGCGCCAGCAGCCAAGATGAAAGCCTAGCCAAAAACATTCAGTACTTC. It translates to CASSQDESLAKNIQYF.

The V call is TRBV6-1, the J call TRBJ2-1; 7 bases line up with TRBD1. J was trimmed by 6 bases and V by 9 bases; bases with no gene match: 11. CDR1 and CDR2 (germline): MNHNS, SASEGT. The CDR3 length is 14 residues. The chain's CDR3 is CASEPTGIINEQFF. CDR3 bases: TGTGCCAGTGAACCGACAGGGATCATCAATGAGCAGTTCTTC.

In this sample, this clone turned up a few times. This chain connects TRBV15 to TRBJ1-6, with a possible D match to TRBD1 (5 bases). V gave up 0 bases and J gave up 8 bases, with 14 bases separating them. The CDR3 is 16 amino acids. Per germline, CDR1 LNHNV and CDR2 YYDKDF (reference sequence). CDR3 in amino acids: CATSRDRDSRDSPLHF. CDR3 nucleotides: TGTGCCACCAGCAGAGATCGGGACTCGCGAGATTCACCCCTCCACTTT.